Below, 6 T cell receptor beta chains from the same sample are listed, as sequenced in a study of cytomegalovirus exposure and HLA in healthy donors. The primer mix had 60 Vbeta and 13 Jbeta primers. Sequenced by immunoSEQ multiplex PCR; TCRdb stores in-frame clones only, minus some. In the table there are fewer than 150,000 clones, 80% of which are singletons. Sequenced input: PBMCs. These receptors were collected from a man aged 30-40 years in good health and CMV-seronegative.

The chain couples TRBV4-2 to TRBJ2-2; a weak D match, TRBD2 (5 bases). Per germline, CDR1 LGHNA and CDR2 YNFKEQ. V lost 5 bases to trimming and J lost 5 bases, with 12 bases between them. The CDR3 is 14 amino acids. CDR3 loop: CASSGGGQTGELFF. DNA for the CDR3: TGTGCCAGCAGCGGAGGCGGCCAAACCGGGGAGCTGTTTTTT.

This clone appeared a few times. The chain is built from TRBV5-1 and TRBJ1-2; D ambiguous. V was shortened by 0 bases and J by 2 bases, with 14 bases between the two germline ends. CDR3 size: 16 residues. Germline V lookup: CDR1 SGHRS, CDR2 YFSETQ. This CDR3 reads CASSLVPGQVNYGYTF. CDR3 coding DNA: TGCGCCAGCAGCTTGGTTCCAGGCCAGGTGAACTATGGCTACACCTTC.

The CDR3 DNA reads as TGTGCCAGCAGCCATAACCCAAGACAAAATGAGCAGTTCTTC. Residues: CASSHNPRQNEQFF. V and J are TRBV13 and TRBJ2-1; no reliable D call. The CDR3 contains 14 residues. Trimming removed 5 bases at V and 7 bases at J, with 15 bases between. Germline V gene lookup returns CDR1 PRHDT and CDR2 FYEKMQ (reference sequence).

The chain combines TRBV2 with TRBJ2-3; possibly TRBD1 for D (7 bases). CDR1 SNHLY and CDR2 FYNNEI come from the germline V gene. Trimming removed 6 bases from V and 2 bases from J, with 18 bases in between. The CDR3 has 16 residues. The CDR3 DNA reads TGTGCCAGCAGGTTCGAACAGGGGACTCTCACAGATACGCAGTATTTT. This gives the protein CASRFEQGTLTDTQYF.

CDR3 sequence reads: CASSVGGNEQFF. CDR3 sequence (DNA): TGCGCCAGCAGCGTCGGCGGCAATGAGCAGTTCTTC. V is TRBV5-1 and J is TRBJ2-1; no clear D. CDR3 length: 12 residues. V was pared by 4 bases and J by 6 bases, with 8 bases between. CDR1 and CDR2 from the germline V gene are SGHRS and YFSETQ.

This sequence joins TRBV7-9 and TRBJ1-4; 10 bases match TRBD1. Germline CDR1 reads SEHNR; CDR2 reads FQNEAQ (reference sequence). This CDR3 is built from 15 residues. After removal of 5 bases from V and 8 bases from J, the junction contained 8 bases not matched to a gene. The chain's CDR3 is CASSPKGQGTEKLFF. The CDR3 region has the DNA TGTGCCAGCAGCCCAAAGGGACAGGGGACGGAAAAACTGTTTTTT.